Reported below is one T cell receptor (beta chain). What it recognizes is unknown. Trimming removed 1 base at V and 7 bases at J, with 15 bases between. CDR1 SGDLS and CDR2 YYNGEE come from the germline V gene. There are 15 residues in the CDR3. This sample was taken from a study of cytomegalovirus exposure and HLA in healthy donors. Study summary: In a later analysis, it was reported that the roughly 130 validation repertoires had been produced on the same platform as the 500 to 750 repertoires belonging to the first cohort.

TCRdb keeps only in-frame clones here, not all; method: immunoSEQ multiplex PCR. The profile shows some 170,000 clones, more than 75% of them singletons. Study findings and constraints: The listing of 150 to 200 TCR beta chains classed them as cytomegalovirus-associated.

Sequencing was carried out using PBMCs. This sequence was found in a woman aged 25-40 years in good health and CMV-seronegative. The rearrangement links TRBV9 to TRBJ2-1; tentatively, D is TRBD1 (6 bases). CDR3 in amino acids: CASSVFQGSENEQFF. CDR3 bases: TGTGCCAGCAGCGTATTTCAGGGGTCAGAGAATGAGCAGTTCTTC. Full variable domain (missing parts from reference TRBV9 and TRBJ2-1): DSGVTQTPKHLITATGQRVTLRCSPRSGDLSVYWYQQSLDQGLQFLIQYYNGEERAKGNILERFSAQQFPDLHSELNLSSLELGDSALYFCASSVFQGSENEQFFGPGTRLTVL.